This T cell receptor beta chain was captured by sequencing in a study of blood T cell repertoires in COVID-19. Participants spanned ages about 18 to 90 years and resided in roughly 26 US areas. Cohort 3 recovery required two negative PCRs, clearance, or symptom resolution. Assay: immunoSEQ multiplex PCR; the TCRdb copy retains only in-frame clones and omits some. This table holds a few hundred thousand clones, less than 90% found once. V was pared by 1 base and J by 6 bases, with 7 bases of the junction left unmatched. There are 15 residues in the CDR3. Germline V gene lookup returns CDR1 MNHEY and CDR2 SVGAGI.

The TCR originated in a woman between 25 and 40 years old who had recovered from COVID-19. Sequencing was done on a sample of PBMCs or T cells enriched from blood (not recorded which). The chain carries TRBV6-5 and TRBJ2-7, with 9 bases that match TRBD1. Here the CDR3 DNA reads TGTGCCAGCAGTTACTTTGGGACAGGGATTGGCGAGCAGTACTTC. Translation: CASSYFGTGIGEQYF.